This entry is about one TCR beta chain. As yet, its antigen is unknown. One entry per CDR3 protein, called by TCRdb with MiXCR from the 5' RACE reads. The table shows roughly 350,000 distinct CDR3 sequences, with around a fifth occurring only once. This sample was taken from a study of T-cell memory formation after mild COVID-19. Study-level points and caveats: Day 15 to 85 contracting clones showed balanced CD4/CD8; day 15 to 37 expanders favored CD4+.

CDR1 and CDR2 (germline): SSHAT, FNYEAQ (reference sequence). Trimming took off 5 bases at V and 6 bases at J, with 17 bases between the two ends. CDR3 size: 15 residues. The material sequenced was PBMCs or a T cell subset sorted from them (not recorded which). This sequence joins TRBV7-7 and TRBJ2-1, with D possibly TRBD2 on 7 matching bases. The TCR was taken from an adult woman who had mild COVID-19 (a few samples of this study predate the infection). Cell type and time point are not known. CDR3 bases: TGTGCCAGCAGCGGCGCGGAGGGGGGGCGCAATGAGCAGTTCTTC. Translating gives CASSGAEGGRNEQFF.